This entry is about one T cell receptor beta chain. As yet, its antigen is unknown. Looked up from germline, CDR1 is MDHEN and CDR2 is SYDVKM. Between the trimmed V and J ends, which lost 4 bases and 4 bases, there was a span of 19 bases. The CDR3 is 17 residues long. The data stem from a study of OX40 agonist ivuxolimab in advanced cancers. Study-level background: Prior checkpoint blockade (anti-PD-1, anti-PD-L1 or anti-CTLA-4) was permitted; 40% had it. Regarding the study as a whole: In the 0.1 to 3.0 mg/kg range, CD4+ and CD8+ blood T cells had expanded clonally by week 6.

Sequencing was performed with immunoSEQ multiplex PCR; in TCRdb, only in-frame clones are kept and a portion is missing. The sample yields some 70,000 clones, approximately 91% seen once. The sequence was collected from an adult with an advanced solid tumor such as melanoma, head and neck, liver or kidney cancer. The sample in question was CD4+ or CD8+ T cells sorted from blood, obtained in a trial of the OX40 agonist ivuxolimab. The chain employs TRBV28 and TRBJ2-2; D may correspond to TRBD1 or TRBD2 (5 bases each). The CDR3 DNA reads TGTGCCAGCAGTTCGCCCCGGGACCCGGGGAGCACCGGGGAGCTGTTTTTT. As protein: CASSSPRDPGSTGELFF.